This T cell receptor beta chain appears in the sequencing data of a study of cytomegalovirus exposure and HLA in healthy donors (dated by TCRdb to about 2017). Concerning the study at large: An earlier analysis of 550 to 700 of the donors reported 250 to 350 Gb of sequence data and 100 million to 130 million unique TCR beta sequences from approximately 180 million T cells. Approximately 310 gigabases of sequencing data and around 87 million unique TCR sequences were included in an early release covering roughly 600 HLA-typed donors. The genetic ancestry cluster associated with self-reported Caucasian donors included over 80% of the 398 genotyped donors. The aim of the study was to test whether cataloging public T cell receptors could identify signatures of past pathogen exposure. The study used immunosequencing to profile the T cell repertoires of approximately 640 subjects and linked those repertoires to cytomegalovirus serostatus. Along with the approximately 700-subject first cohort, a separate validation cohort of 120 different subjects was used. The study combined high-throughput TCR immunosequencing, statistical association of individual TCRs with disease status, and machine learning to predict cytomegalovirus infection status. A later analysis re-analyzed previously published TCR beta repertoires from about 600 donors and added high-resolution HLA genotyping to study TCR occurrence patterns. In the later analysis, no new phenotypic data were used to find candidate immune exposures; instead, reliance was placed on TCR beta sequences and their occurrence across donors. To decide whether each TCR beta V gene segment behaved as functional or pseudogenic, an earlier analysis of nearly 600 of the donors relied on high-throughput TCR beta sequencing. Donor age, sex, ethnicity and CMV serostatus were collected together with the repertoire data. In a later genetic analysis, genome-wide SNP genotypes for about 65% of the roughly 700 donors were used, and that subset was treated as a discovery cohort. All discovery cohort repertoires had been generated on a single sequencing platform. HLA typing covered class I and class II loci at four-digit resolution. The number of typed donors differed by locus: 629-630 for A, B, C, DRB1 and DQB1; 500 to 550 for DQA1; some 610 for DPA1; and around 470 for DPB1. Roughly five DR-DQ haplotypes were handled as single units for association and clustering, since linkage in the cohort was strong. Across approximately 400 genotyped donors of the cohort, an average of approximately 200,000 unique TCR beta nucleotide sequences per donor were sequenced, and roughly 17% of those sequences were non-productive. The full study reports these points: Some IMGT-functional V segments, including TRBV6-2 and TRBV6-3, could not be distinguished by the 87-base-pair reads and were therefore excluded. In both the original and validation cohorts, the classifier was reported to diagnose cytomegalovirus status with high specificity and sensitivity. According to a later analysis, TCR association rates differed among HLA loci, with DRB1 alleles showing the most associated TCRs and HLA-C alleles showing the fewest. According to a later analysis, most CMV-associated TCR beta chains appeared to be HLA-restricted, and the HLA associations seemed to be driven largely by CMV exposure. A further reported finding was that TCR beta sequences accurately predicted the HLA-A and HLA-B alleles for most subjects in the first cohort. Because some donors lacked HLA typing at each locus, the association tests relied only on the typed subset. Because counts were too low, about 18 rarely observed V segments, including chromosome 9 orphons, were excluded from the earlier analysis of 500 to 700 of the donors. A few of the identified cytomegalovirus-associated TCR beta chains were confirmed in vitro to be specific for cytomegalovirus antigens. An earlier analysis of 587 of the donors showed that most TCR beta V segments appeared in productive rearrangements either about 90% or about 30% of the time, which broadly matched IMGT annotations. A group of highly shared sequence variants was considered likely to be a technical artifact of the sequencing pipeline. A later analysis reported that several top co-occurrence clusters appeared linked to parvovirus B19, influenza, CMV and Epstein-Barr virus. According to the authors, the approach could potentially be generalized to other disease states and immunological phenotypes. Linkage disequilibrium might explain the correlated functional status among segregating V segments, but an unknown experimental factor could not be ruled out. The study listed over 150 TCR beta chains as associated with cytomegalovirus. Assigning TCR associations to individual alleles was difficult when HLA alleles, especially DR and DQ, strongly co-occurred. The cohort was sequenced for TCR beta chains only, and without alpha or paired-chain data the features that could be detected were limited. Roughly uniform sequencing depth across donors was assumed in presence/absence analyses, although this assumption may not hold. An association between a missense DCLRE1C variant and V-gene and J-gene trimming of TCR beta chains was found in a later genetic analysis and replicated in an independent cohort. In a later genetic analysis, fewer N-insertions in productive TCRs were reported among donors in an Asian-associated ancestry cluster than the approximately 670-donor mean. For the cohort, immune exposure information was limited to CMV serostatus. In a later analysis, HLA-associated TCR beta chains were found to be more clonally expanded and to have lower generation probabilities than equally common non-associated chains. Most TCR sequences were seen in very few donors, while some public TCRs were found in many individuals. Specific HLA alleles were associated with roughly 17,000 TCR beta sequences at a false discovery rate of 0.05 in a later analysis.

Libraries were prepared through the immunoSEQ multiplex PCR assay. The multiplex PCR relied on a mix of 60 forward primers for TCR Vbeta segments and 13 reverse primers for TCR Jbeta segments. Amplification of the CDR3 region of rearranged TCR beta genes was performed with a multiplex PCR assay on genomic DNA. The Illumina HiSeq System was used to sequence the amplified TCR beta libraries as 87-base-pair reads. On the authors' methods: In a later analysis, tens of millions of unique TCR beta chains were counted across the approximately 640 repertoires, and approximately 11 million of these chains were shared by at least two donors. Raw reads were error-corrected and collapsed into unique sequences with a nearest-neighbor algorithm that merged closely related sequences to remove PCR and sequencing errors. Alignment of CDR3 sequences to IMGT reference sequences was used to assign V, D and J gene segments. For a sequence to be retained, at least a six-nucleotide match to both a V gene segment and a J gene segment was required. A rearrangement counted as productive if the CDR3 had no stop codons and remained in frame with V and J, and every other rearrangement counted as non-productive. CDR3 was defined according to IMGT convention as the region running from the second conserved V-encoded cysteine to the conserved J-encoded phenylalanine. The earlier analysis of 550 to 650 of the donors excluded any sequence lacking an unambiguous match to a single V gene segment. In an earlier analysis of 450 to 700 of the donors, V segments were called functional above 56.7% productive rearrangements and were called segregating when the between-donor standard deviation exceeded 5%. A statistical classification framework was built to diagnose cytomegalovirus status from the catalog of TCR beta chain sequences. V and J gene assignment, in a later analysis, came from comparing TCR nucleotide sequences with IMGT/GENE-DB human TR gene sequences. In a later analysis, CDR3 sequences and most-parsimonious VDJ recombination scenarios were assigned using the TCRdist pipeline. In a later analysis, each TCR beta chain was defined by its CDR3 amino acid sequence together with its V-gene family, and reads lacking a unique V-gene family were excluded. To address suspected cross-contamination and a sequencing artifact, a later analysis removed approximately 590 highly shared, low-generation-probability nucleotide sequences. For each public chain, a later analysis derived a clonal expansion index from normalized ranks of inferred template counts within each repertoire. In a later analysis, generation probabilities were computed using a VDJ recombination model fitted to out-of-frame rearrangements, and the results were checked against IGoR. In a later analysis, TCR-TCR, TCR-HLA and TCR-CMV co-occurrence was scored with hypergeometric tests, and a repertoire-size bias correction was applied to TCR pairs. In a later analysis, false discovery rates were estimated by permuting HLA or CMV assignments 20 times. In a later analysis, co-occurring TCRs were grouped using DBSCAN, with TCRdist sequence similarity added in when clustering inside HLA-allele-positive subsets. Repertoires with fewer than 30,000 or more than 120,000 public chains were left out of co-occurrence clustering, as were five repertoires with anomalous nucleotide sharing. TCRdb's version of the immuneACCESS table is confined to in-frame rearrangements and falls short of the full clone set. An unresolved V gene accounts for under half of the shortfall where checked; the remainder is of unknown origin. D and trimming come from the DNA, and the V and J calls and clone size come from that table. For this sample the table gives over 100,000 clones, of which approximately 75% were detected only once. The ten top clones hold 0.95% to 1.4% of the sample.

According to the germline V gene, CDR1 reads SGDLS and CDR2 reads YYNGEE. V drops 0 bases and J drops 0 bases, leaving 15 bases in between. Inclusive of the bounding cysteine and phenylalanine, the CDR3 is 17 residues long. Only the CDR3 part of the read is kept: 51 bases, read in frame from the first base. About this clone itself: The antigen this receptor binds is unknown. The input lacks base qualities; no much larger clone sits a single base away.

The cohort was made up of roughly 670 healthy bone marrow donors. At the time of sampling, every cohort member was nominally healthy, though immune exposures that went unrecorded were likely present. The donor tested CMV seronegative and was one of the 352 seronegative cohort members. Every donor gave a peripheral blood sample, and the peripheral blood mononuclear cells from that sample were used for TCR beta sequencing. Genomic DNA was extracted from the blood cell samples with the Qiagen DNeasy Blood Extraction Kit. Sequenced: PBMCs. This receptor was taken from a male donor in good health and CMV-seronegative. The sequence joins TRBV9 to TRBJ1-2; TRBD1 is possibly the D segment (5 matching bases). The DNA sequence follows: TGTGCCAGCAGCGTAGCCCCCAAGACAGTAGCTAACTATGGCTACACCTTC. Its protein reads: CASSVAPKTVANYGYTF.